These 25 T cell receptor beta chains were all obtained from the same sample, sequenced in a study of blood T cell repertoires in COVID-19. The data were produced by immunoSEQ multiplex PCR, yet TCRdb's version contains in-frame clones alone and is incomplete. There are over 45,000 clones in the sample; more than 85% occur only once, and 5% to 6.5% lies in the top ten. Material: peripheral blood. Every receptor here comes from a man older than 75 in a cohort sampled during active COVID-19.

This clone was seen more than once but under ten times. The chain recombines TRBV4-2 with TRBJ1-1, with D hard to call. There are 14 residues in the CDR3. The V end lost 3 bases, the J end lost 1 base, and 9 bases lay between the germline ends. Germline values: CDR1 LGHNA, CDR2 YNFKEQ. CDR3 sequence: CASSQFLWNTEAFF. DNA of the CDR3: TGTGCCAGCAGCCAGTTCCTTTGGAACACTGAAGCTTTCTTT.

The CDR3 here is CASSYGWGGQETQYF. CDR3 in DNA: TGTGCCAGCAGCTATGGGTGGGGCGGCCAAGAGACCCAGTACTTC. This chain connects TRBV7-3 to TRBJ2-5; perhaps TRBD1 as D (5 bases). V lost 4 bases and J lost 1, with 13 bases in between. This CDR3 is 15 amino acids long. CDR1 SGHTA and CDR2 FQGTGA come from the germline V gene.

This rearrangement joins TRBV6-2 or TRBV6-3 to TRBJ1-1; D is uncertain. Germline CDR1 and CDR2: MNHEY and SVGEGT. The CDR3 covers 13 residues. Trimming took off 6 bases at V and 3 bases at J, with 11 bases between the two ends. CDR3: CASSSYPDTEAFF. CDR3 DNA: TGTGCCAGCAGCTCTTACCCGGACACTGAAGCTTTCTTT.

This clone is a singleton in its sample. The V and J genes are TRBV30 and TRBJ1-2; possibly TRBD1 for D (6 bases). CDR1 is GTSNPN and CDR2 is SVGIG in the germline V gene (reference sequence). This CDR3 is 13 amino acids long. V lost 4 bases and J lost 8, with 17 bases in between. The CDR3 nucleotides are TGTGCCTGGACTTCGCTGGGGGGGCAGGGCTACACCTTC. Residues: CAWTSLGGQGYTF.

The CDR3 DNA is TGTGCCAGCAGCTTAAGGGCTAGCGGGGGACTCCAAGAGACCCAGTACTTC. This encodes CASSLRASGGLQETQYF. V usage is TRBV11-2 and J usage is TRBJ2-5; TRBD2 agrees at 10 bases. CDR1 is SGHAT and CDR2 is FQNNGV in the germline V gene. CDR3 length equals 17 residues. Trimming at V came to 2 bases and at J to 1 base, leaving 7 bases not matched to a gene.

This rearrangement joins TRBV2 to TRBJ1-5, with a possible D match to TRBD1 (5 bases). Trimming shortened V by 1 base and J by 0 bases, and 7 bases separated the two germline ends. Per the germline V gene, CDR1 is SNHLY and CDR2 is FYNNEI. The CDR3 covers 15 residues. The CDR3 DNA sequence: TGTGCCAGCAGTGAAGGACAGCTTAGCAATCAGCCCCAGCATTTT. Translation: CASSEGQLSNQPQHF.

The chain has TRBV7-2 and TRBJ2-2; 11 bases line up with TRBD1. Germline V CDR1 and CDR2: SGHTA, FQGNSA. Unmatched junction bases numbered 12, after V lost 5 bases and J lost 7 bases. CDR3 length: 17 residues. CDR3 region: CASSLFPGTGGDGELFF. DNA for the CDR3: TGTGCCAGCAGCCTTTTCCCCGGGACAGGGGGGGACGGGGAGCTGTTTTTT.

The V gene is TRBV4-1, the J gene TRBJ2-3; the match to TRBD2 covers 14 bases. The ends lost 0 bases at V and 0 bases at J; junction bases unmatched: 5. CDR1 and CDR2 from the germline V gene are MGHRA and YSYEKL. The CDR3 loop spans 19 amino acids. CDR3 bases: TGCGCCAGCAGCCAAGATACGGGACTAGCGGGAGCTAGCACAGATACGCAGTATTTT. This sequence encodes CASSQDTGLAGASTDTQYF.

This chain uses TRBV7-9 with TRBJ2-7; TRBD2 aligns across 8 bases. The CDR3 loop spans 15 amino acids. In germline, CDR1 is SEHNR, CDR2 FQNEAQ (reference sequence). The junction had 10 bases not matched to a gene; V was cut back by 5 bases and J by 4 bases. CDR3 sequence (DNA): TGTGCCAGCAGCCCCCGCGGGGGGCCTTTTTACGAGCAGTACTTC. Its translation is CASSPRGGPFYEQYF. The full variable domain, rest sourced from reference TRBV7-9 and TRBJ2-7, is DTGVSQNPRHKITKRGQNVTFRCDPISEHNRLYWYRQTLGQGPEFLTYFQNEAQLEKSRLLSDRFSAERPKGSFSTLEIQRTEQGDSAMYLCASSPRGGPFYEQYFGPGTRLTVT.

V is TRBV27 and J is TRBJ2-7; 9 nucleotides agree with TRBD1. The CDR3 extends over 15 amino acids. Germline V lookup: CDR1 MNHEY, CDR2 SMNVEV (reference sequence). The J segment lost 1 base and the V segment lost 2 bases, leaving 3 bases of the junction unmatched. The CDR3 nucleotides read TGTGCCAGCAGTTTAAGGACAGGGGATTCCTACGAGCAGTACTTC. This codes for CASSLRTGDSYEQYF.

This rearrangement joins TRBV9 to TRBJ2-1, with 9 bases lining up with TRBD1. CDR3 length equals 15 residues. Germline assignment: CDR1 SGDLS and CDR2 YYNGEE. V was pared by 0 bases and J by 6 bases, with 4 bases of the junction left unmatched. CDR3 in DNA: TGTGCCAGCAGCGTAGAGGGGACAGGGTCCAATGAGCAGTTCTTC. Its translation is CASSVEGTGSNEQFF.

V gene TRBV2 combines with J gene TRBJ2-7; 11 bases fit TRBD2. V lost 7 bases and J lost 0; bases outside the gene matches: 5. The CDR3 consists of 15 residues. CDR1 and CDR2 (germline): SNHLY, FYNNEI. The CDR3 here is CASNLAGGGSYEQYF. The CDR3 nucleotides are TGTGCCAGCAATCTAGCGGGAGGAGGCTCCTACGAGCAGTACTTC. Variable domain in full (rest from reference TRBV2 and TRBJ2-7): EPEVTQTPSHQVTQMGQEVILRCVPISNHLYFYWYRQILGQKVEFLVSFYNNEISEKSEIFDDQFSVERPDGSNFTLKIRSTKLEDSAMYFCASNLAGGGSYEQYFGPGTRLTVT.

The chain links TRBV7-9 to TRBJ1-3, with unresolved D. The CDR3 contains 14 residues. The germline V and J ends were trimmed by 5 bases and 4 bases, with 12 bases remaining between them. The germline CDR1 and CDR2 sequences are SEHNR and FQNEAQ (reference sequence). The CDR3 loop reads CASSNEQWGNTIYF. CDR3 nucleotide sequence: TGTGCCAGCAGCAACGAGCAATGGGGAAACACCATATATTTT.

The rearrangement uses TRBV19 and TRBJ2-7; D may be TRBD1 (5 bases). This CDR3 spans 13 amino acids. Trimming cost V 6 bases and J 0 bases, with 9 bases left between them. CDR1 LNHDA and CDR2 SQIVND come from the germline V gene (reference sequence). The CDR3 protein is CASSGQGSYEQYF. Here the CDR3 DNA reads TGTGCCAGTAGCGGCCAGGGCTCCTACGAGCAGTACTTC.

This clone has just a few counts. The chain has TRBV30 and TRBJ2-5; weak D call: TRBD2 (6 bases). V lost 3 bases and J lost 3, with 14 bases in between. Germline CDR1 reads GTSNPN; CDR2 reads SVGIG (reference sequence). There are 14 residues in the CDR3. CDR3 in amino acids: CAWSRAPGEETQYF. The CDR3 DNA sequence: TGTGCCTGGAGCCGGGCCCCGGGGGAAGAGACCCAGTACTTC.

The V gene is TRBV5-1, the J gene TRBJ2-3; 10 bases align to TRBD2. This CDR3 has 16 residues. Germline CDR1 and CDR2: SGHRS and YFSETQ. V gave up 5 bases and J gave up 6 bases; unmatched junction bases: 12. The CDR3 loop reads CASRPSGGAFGDTQYF. The CDR3 DNA is TGCGCCAGCAGACCCAGCGGGGGGGCCTTCGGGGATACGCAGTATTTT.

This rearrangement joins TRBV12-3 or TRBV12-4 to TRBJ1-1; 8 bases agree with TRBD1. V lost 5 bases, J lost 5 bases, and 4 bases stayed unmatched. CDR3 length equals 13 residues. The CDR3 bases are TGTGCCAGCAGTCGACAGGGGAGGACTGAAGCTTTCTTT. As protein: CASSRQGRTEAFF.

The genes are TRBV27 and TRBJ2-1; TRBD2 aligns across 10 bases. J gave up 7 bases and V 7 bases, and 7 bases lay outside the gene matches. Germline CDR1 MNHEY, CDR2 SMNVEV (reference sequence). This CDR3 is 14 amino acids long. Here the CDR3 reads CASTKLAGKNEQFF. CDR3 coding DNA: TGTGCCAGCACCAAACTAGCGGGGAAAAATGAGCAGTTCTTC.

This chain joins TRBV15 and TRBJ1-5; no reliable D call. Per germline, CDR1 LNHNV and CDR2 YYDKDF (reference sequence). There are 16 residues in the CDR3. Trimming shortened V by 1 base and J by 0 bases, and 10 bases separated the two germline ends. The CDR3 coding sequence is TGTGCCACCAGCAGAGTGGCTGCCGATAGCAATCAGCCCCAGCATTTT. Residues: CATSRVAADSNQPQHF.

V is TRBV6-4 and J is TRBJ2-2; 8 bases are shared with TRBD1. The V segment lost 7 bases and the J segment 1 base; nucleotides outside the gene matches: 5. Germline-derived CDR1 and CDR2 are MRHNA and SNTAGT. The CDR3 extends over 15 amino acids. CDR3 region: CASTPGQGNTGELFF. CDR3 bases: TGTGCCAGCACCCCAGGACAGGGGAACACCGGGGAGCTGTTTTTT.

The chain combines TRBV6-1 with TRBJ1-2, with no clear D. CDR3 size: 13 residues. Germline-derived CDR1 and CDR2 are MNHNS and SASEGT. V was shortened by 1 base and J by 4 bases, with 7 bases between the two germline ends. CDR3: CASSEDGTYGYTF. In DNA, the CDR3 is TGTGCCAGCAGTGAAGACGGTACCTATGGCTACACCTTC.

The rearrangement joins TRBV7-6 to TRBJ2-1, with TRBD2 matching 14 bases. The CDR3 extends over 16 amino acids. Looked up from germline, CDR1 is SGHVS and CDR2 is FNYEAQ. V trimming: 3 bases; J trimming: 6 bases; junction bases outside the gene matches: 4. The CDR3, as DNA: TGTGCCAGCAGCTTGGGGGGACTAGCGGGGGTCAATGAGCAGTTCTTC. Encoded protein: CASSLGGLAGVNEQFF.

V gene TRBV30 combines with J gene TRBJ1-4; the match to TRBD1 covers 7 bases. Germline CDR1 and CDR2: GTSNPN and SVGIG (reference sequence). CDR3 length: 12 residues. The V and J ends lost 7 bases and 5 bases, in that order; junction bases with no gene match: 4. The CDR3 DNA reads as TGTGCCTTGGGACAGTACAATGAAAAACTGTTTTTT. Translation: CALGQYNEKLFF.

J is TRBJ1-1 and V is TRBV10-2, with 11 positions matching TRBD1. The germline V gene has CDR1 WSHSY and CDR2 SAAADI. V trimming: 6 bases; J trimming: 4 bases; junction bases outside the gene matches: 4. This CDR3 is built from 14 residues. The CDR3 reads CASSDGTGGTEAFF. The CDR3 nucleotides read TGCGCCAGCAGCGACGGGACAGGGGGCACTGAAGCTTTCTTT.

The chain uses TRBV6-5 and TRBJ1-3; D not certain. V lost 0 bases and J lost 0, with 9 bases in between. The CDR3 has 16 residues. Per germline, CDR1 MNHEY and CDR2 SVGAGI. DNA of the CDR3: TGTGCCAGCAGTTACTCGCACACAGTCTCTGGAAACACCATATATTTT. Translation gives CASSYSHTVSGNTIYF.